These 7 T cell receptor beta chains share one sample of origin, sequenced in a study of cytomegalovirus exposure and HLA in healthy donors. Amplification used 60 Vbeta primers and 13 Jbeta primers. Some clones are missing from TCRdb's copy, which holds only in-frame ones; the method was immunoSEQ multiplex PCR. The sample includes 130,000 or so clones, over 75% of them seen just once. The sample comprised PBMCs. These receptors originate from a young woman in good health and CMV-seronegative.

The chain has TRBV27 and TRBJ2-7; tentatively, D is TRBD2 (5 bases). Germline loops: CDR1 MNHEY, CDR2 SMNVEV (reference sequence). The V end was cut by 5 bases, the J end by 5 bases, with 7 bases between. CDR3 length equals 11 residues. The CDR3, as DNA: TGTGCCAGCAGTCTCGGGGACGAGCAGTACTTC. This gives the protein CASSLGDEQYF.

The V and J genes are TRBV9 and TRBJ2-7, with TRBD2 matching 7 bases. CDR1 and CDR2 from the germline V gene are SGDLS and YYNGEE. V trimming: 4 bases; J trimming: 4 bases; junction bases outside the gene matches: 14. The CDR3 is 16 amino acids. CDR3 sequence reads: CASSPRRGTTPYEQYF. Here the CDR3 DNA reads TGTGCCAGCAGCCCCCGGCGGGGGACGACTCCTTACGAGCAGTACTTC.

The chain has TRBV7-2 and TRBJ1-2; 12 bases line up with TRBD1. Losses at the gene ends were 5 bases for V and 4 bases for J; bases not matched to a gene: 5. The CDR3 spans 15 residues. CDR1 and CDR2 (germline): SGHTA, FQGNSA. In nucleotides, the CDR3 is TGTGCCAGCAGCCCCGGGACAGGGGGCGGCTATGGCTACACCTTC. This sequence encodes CASSPGTGGGYGYTF.

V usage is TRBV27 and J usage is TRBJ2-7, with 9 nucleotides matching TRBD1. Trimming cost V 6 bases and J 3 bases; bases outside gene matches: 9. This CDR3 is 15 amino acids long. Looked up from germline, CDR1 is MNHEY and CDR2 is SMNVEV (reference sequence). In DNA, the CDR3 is TGTGCCAGCAGGACCGACCCGACAGGGGGCTACGAGCAGTACTTC. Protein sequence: CASRTDPTGGYEQYF.

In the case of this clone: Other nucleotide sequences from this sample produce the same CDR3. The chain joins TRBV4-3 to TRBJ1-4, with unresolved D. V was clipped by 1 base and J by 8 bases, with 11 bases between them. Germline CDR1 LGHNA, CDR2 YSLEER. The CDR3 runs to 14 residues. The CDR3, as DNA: TGCGCCAGCAGCCAAGGCGGGGTAGGGGAAAAACTGTTTTTT. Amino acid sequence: CASSQGGVGEKLFF.

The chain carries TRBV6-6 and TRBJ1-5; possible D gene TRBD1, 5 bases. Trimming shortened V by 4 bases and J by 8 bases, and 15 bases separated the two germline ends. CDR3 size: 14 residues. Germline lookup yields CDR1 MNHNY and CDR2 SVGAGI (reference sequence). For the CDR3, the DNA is TGTGCCAGCAGTTCCCCCAGGGTTAGGGAGCCCCAGCATTTT. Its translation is CASSSPRVREPQHF.

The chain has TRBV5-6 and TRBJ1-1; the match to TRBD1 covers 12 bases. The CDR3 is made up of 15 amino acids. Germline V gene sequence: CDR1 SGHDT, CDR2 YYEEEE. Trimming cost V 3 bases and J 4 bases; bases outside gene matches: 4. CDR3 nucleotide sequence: TGTGCCAGCAGCTGGGGGGACAGGGGGCCCACTGAAGCTTTCTTT. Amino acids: CASSWGDRGPTEAFF.